This T cell receptor (beta chain) was sequenced in a study of siplizumab effects on memory and regulatory T cells. The data were produced by immunoSEQ multiplex PCR, yet TCRdb's version contains in-frame clones alone and is incomplete. The sample records under 7,500 clones, roughly 65% being singletons. For a few donor pairs, CD4+ naive/memory and CD8+ naive/effector-memory/TEMRA unstimulated subsets were also sequenced. J gave up 4 bases and V 0 bases, and 0 bases lay outside the gene matches. The CDR3 runs to 15 residues. Looked up from germline, CDR1 is MRHNA and CDR2 is SNTAGT. The TCR sequence derives from a human donor in good health. The sequenced material came from effector memory CD8+ T cells sorted from blood. This sample's subset: unstimulated CD8+ effector memory T cells. This chain links TRBV6-4 with TRBJ2-2; 9 bases are a match to TRBD2. The chain's CDR3 is CASSDSSGSTGELFF. In nucleotides, the CDR3 is TGTGCCAGCAGTGACTCTAGCGGGAGCACCGGGGAGCTGTTTTTT.